What follows describes a single T cell receptor (beta chain). As handled by the study authors: Estimation of nucleated cell counts relied on the amplification of reference gene primers. Sequencing was performed with immunoSEQ multiplex PCR; in TCRdb, only in-frame clones are kept and a portion is missing. The V and J calls and clone size were taken over from that table, and D and trimming were inferred from the DNA. The sample lists fewer than 200,000 clones; roughly 76% were seen once. This sample stems from a study of blood T cell repertoires in COVID-19. For the study at large: The origin of the acute and convalescent COVID-19 samples was the United States, Italy and Spain. PBMCs, B-cell-depleted T cells, or T cells provided the cDNA or gDNA that made up the material.

This CDR3 has 17 amino acids. V shed 2 bases and J shed 2 bases, with 18 bases lying between them. CDR1 and CDR2 from the germline V gene are SGHVS and FQNEAQ. The gene calls are TRBV7-8 and TRBJ2-5, with TRBD2 as a possible D gene (7 bases). This receptor was identified in a woman in her forties or fifties with active or convalescent COVID-19. The sample consisted of peripheral blood. This chain's CDR3 is CASSLWGRGTLQETQYF. In nucleotides, the CDR3 is TGTGCCAGCAGCTTATGGGGGCGGGGGACCCTACAAGAGACCCAGTACTTC.